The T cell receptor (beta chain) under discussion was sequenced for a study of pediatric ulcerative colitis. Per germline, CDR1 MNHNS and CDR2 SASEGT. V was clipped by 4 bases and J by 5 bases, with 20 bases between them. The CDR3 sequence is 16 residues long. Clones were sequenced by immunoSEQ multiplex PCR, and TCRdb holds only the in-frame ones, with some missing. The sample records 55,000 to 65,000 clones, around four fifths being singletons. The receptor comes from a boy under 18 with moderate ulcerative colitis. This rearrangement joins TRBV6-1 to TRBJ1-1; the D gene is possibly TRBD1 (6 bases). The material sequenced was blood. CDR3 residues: CASSGPLGKGVTEAFF. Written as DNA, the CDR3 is TGTGCCAGCAGTGGTCCACTGGGTAAGGGGGTTACTGAAGCTTTCTTT.